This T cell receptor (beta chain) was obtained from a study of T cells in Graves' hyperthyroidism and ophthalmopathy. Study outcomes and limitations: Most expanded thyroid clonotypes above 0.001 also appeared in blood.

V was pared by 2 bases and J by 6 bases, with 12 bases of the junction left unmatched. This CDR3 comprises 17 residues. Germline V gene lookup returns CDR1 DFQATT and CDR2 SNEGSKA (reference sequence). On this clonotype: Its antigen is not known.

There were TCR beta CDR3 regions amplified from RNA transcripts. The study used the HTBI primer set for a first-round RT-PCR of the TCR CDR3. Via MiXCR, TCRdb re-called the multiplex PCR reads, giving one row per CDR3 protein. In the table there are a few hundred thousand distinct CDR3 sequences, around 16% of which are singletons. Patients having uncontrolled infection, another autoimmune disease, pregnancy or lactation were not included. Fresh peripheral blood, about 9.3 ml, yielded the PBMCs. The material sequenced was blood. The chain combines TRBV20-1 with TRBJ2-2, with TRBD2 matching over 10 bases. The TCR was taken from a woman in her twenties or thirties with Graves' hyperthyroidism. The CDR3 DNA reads TGCAGTGCTAGACCCCCCCCTAGCGGGAGAATCCCCGGGGAGCTGTTTTTT. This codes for CSARPPPSGRIPGELFF.